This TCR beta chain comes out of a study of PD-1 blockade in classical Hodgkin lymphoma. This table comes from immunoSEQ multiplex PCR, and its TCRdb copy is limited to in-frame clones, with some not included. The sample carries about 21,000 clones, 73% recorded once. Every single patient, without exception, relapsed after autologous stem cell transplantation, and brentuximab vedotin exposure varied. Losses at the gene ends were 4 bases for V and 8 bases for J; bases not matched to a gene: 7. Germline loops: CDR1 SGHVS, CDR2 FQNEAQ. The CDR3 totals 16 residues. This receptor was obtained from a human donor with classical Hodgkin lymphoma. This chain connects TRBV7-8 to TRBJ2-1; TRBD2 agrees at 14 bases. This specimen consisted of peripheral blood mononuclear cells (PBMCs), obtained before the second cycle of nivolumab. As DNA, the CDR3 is TGTGCCAGCAGCTCCTCCGGGACTAGCGGGAGCCATGAGCAGTTCTTC. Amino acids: CASSSSGTSGSHEQFF.